The sequence of this T cell receptor (beta chain) was determined in a study of T cells in Graves' hyperthyroidism and ophthalmopathy. This clonotype was counted many times. Its antigen is currently unknown. One junction end disagrees with the germline gene, perhaps due to a read error. Germline V lookup: CDR1 SSHAT, CDR2 FNYEAQ (reference sequence). The CDR3 totals 17 residues. An absence of ophthalmopathy progression within 18 months meant stable Graves' hyperthyroidism. Hyperthyroidism was newly diagnosed in patients aged 18 to 65 (duration under 2 months). Study-level points and caveats: Ophthalmopathy was predicted by the model a median of about 6.5 months ahead of onset.

It was RNA transcripts that yielded the amplified TCR beta CDR3 regions. HTBI primers were used for first-round RT-PCR of the TCR CDR3. TCRdb used MiXCR to reprocess the multiplex PCR reads, holding one entry per CDR3 protein. The sample consists of 350,000 to 400,000 distinct CDR3 sequences, around 14% of them appearing once. V is TRBV7-7 and J is TRBJ1-2; D perhaps matches TRBD1 (6 bases). The TCR comes from a woman aged 25 to 45 with Graves' hyperthyroidism. Sequencing was done on a sample of blood. CDR3 protein: CASSPMCKGGVGYGYTF. The DNA for the CDR3 is TGTGCTAGCAGCCCCATGTGTAAGGGGGGAGTTGGCTATGGCTACACCTTC.